This entry features one TCR beta chain sequence. The data belong to a study of Graves' ophthalmopathy and Graves' hyperthyroidism. Whole-study context: At the time of initial diagnosis and before any treatment, peripheral blood was collected.

Every ophthalmopathy donor presented moderate-to-severe activity, CAS ≥3, NOSPECS ≥4 and duration under 3 months. Germline assignment: CDR1 MDHEN and CDR2 SYDVKM. V dropped 5 bases and J dropped 0 bases, with 16 bases sitting between them. The CDR3 has 16 residues. Beta-chain TCR CDR3 regions were amplified from RNA transcripts. The first-round RT-PCR employed HTBI primers together with the Qiagen OneStep RT-PCR kit. A multiplex PCR was then performed as the second round. MiXCR, run by TCRdb on the multiplex PCR reads, gives a single entry per CDR3 protein. Of a few hundred thousand distinct CDR3 sequences listed, roughly 21% are singletons.

This clonotype was obtained from a woman in her forties or fifties with Graves' ophthalmopathy. The material sequenced was peripheral blood. This chain joins TRBV28 and TRBJ1-2; a weak D match, TRBD1 (6 bases). The CDR3 coding sequence is TGTGCCAGCAGTACCCCCGGGACAAAATCTAACTATGGCTACACCTTC. Encoded protein: CASSTPGTKSNYGYTF.